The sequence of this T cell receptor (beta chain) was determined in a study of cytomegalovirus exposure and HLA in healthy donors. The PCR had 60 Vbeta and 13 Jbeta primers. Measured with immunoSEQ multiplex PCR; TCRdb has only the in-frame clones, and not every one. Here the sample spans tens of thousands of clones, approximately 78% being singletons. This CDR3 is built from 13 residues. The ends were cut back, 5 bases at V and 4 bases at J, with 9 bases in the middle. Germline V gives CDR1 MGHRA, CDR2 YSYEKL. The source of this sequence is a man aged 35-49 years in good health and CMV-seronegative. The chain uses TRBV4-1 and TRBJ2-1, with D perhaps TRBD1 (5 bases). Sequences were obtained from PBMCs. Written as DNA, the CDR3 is TGCGCCAGCAGCAAACAGGATTACAATGAGCAGTTCTTC. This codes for CASSKQDYNEQFF.